This T cell receptor (beta chain) was found in a study of regulatory T cells in long-lasting Graves disease. As concerns this clonotype: Antigen unknown.

J gave up 0 bases and V 8 bases, and 7 bases lay outside the gene matches. The CDR3 totals 14 residues. From germline, CDR1 is MDHEN and CDR2 SYDVKM. Findings and caveats of the study: Preferential use of TRBV28, TRBJ1-2 and TRBJ2-5 was seen in persistent disease.

HTBI primers from iRepertoire and Arm-PCR of CDR3 regions yielded the TCR beta libraries. TCRdb re-analysed the multiplex PCR reads in MiXCR, keeping a single row per CDR3 protein. This table holds about 540,000 distinct CDR3 sequences, roughly 14% found once. Indicated time point: newly diagnosed GD, antithyroid drugs for less than 3 months. There was RNA extracted from PBMCs, and the TCR library was made from it. EDTA tubes received about 9.6 milliliters of drawn peripheral blood. The sample was also reused in another study, on T cells in Graves' hyperthyroidism and ophthalmopathy.

This chain links TRBV28 with TRBJ2-7; 7 positions agree with TRBD2. The specimen was peripheral blood mononuclear cells (PBMCs), collected at new diagnosis, from a patient treated with antithyroid drugs. This TCR was recovered from a man aged 30-40 years with Graves disease. The CDR3 DNA reads as TGTGCCAGCGAACCCGCGGGAGCCTCCTACGAGCAGTACTTC. Residues: CASEPAGASYEQYF.